The present T cell receptor (beta chain) was sequenced within a study of blood T cell repertoires in COVID-19. Background on the study: The analysed material was cDNA or gDNA that came from T cells, B-cell-depleted T cells, or PBMCs.

The protocol was immunoSEQ multiplex PCR, while the TCRdb copy is restricted to in-frame clones and leaves out a portion. The sample yields approximately 160,000 clones, about 85% seen once. The CDR3 length is 13 residues. Germline V gene sequence: CDR1 GTSNPN, CDR2 SVGIG (reference sequence). The V end lost 2 bases, the J end lost 12 bases, and 14 bases lay between the germline ends. This clone was seen only a few times. The chain combines TRBV30 with TRBJ1-6, with D possibly being TRBD1 (6 bases). This TCR derives from a man in his 60s who had recovered from COVID-19. The material sequenced was peripheral blood. The CDR3 DNA reads as TGTGCCTGGAGTCCGGCAGGGGAGCTACCCCTCCACTTT. It translates to CAWSPAGELPLHF.